One T cell receptor beta chain is described in this entry. These data come from a study of blood T cell repertoires in COVID-19. The wider study: The United States, Italy and Spain provided the acute and convalescent COVID-19 samples.

The ends lost 8 bases at V and 4 bases at J; junction bases unmatched: 3. The CDR3 is 13 amino acids. Looked up from germline, CDR1 is GTSNPN and CDR2 is SVGIG (reference sequence). Produced via immunoSEQ multiplex PCR; TCRdb's table is partial and in-frame only. The sample holds some 450,000 clones, around 89% seen once. Enrolment of Seattle patients took place during active infection, and they were followed longitudinally. Material for sequencing was peripheral blood. The sequence was obtained from a woman aged 45-59 years with COVID-19, enrolled during active disease. The genes are TRBV30 and TRBJ2-3; the match to TRBD2 covers 13 bases. The DNA of the CDR3 is TGTGCCGGAACTAGCGGGGGGGCAGATACGCAGTATTTT. Protein product: CAGTSGGADTQYF.